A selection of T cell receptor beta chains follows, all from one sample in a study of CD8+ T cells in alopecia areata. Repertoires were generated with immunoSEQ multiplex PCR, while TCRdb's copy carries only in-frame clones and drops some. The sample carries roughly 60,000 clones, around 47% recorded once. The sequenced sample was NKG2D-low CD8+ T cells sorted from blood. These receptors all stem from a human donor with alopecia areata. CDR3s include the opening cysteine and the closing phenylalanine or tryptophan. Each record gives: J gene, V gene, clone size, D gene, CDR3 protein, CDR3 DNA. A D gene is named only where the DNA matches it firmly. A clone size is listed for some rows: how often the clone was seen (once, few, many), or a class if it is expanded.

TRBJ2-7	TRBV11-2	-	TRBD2	CASTLAGGHYEQYF	TGTGCCAGCACTCTAGCGGGAGGACACTACGAGCAGTACTTC
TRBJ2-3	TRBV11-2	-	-	CASSFGTDTQYF	TGTGCCAGCAGCTTCGGCACAGATACGCAGTATTTT
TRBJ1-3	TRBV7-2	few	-	CASSLGSSGNTIYF	TGTGCCAGCAGCTTGGGCAGCTCTGGAAACACCATATATTTT
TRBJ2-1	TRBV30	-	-	CAWSDSEQFF	TGTGCCTGGAGCGACAGTGAGCAGTTCTTC
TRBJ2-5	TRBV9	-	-	CASSEGRYQETQYF	TGTGCCAGCAGCGAGGGCCGGTACCAAGAGACCCAGTACTTC
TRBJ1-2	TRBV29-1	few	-	CSAWGEFNYGYTF	TGCAGCGCTTGGGGGGAGTTTAACTATGGCTACACCTTC
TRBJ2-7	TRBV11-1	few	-	CASSRGYSQGYEQYF	TGTGCCAGCAGCCGAGGTTATTCTCAGGGATACGAGCAGTACTTC
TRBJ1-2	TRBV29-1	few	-	CSVEDGGGGYTF	TGCAGCGTTGAAGACGGGGGTGGAGGCTACACCTTC
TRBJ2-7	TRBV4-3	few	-	CASSQVWGEGSYEQYF	TGCGCCAGCAGCCAAGTGTGGGGTGAAGGCTCCTACGAGCAGTACTTC
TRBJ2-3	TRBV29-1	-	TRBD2	CSVEGRTSGMTADTQYF	TGCAGCGTTGAGGGCCGGACTAGCGGGATGACGGCCGATACGCAGTATTTT
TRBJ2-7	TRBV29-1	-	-	CSVERGSEQYF	TGCAGCGTTGAACGGGGGAGCGAGCAGTACTTC
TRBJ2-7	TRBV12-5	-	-	CASAPLRRKRYEQYF	TGTGCTAGTGCCCCTTTGAGGCGAAAGCGCTACGAGCAGTACTTC
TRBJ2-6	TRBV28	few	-	CASRTVSGANVLTF	TGTGCCAGTAGGACAGTCTCTGGGGCCAACGTCCTGACTTTC
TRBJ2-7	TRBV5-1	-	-	CASSLRTGSSYEQYF	TGCGCCAGCAGCTTACGGACGGGAAGCTCCTACGAGCAGTACTTC
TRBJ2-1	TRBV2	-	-	CASSERSGSYSYNEQFF	TGTGCCAGCAGTGAACGATCCGGGTCTTATTCCTACAATGAGCAGTTCTTC
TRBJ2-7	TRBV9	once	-	CASSVEGGAYEQYF	TGTGCCAGCAGCGTAGAAGGGGGAGCTTACGAGCAGTACTTC
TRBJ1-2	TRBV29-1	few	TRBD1	CSGDRVNGYTF	TGCAGCGGGGACAGGGTCAATGGCTACACCTTC
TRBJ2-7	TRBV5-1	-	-	CASSLEQGSRNEQYF	TGCGCCAGCAGCTTGGAACAGGGCTCGAGGAACGAGCAGTACTTC
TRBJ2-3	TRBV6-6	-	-	CASSYGAVTDTQYF	TGTGCCAGCAGTTATGGGGCAGTTACAGATACGCAGTATTTT
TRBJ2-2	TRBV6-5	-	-	CASRYRELNTGELFF	TGTGCCAGCAGATACAGGGAGCTAAACACCGGGGAGCTGTTTTTT
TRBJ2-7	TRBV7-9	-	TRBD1	CASSPGTGRLVQYF	TGTGCCAGCAGCCCCGGGACAGGGAGGTTGGTGCAGTACTTC
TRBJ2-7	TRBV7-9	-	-	CASTSSSYEQYF	TGTGCCAGCACGTCAAGCTCCTACGAGCAGTACTTC
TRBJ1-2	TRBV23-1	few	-	CASSQEVGDTFYGYTF	TGCGCCAGCAGTCAAGAGGTAGGGGACACCTTCTATGGCTACACCTTC
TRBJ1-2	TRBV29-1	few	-	CSAESRDGYTF	TGCAGCGCCGAAAGTAGGGATGGCTACACCTTC
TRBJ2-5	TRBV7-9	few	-	CASSPLQETQYF	TGTGCCAGCAGCCCCTTACAAGAGACCCAGTACTTC
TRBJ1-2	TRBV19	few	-	CASSPGVHGYTF	TGTGCCAGTAGTCCGGGGGTTCATGGCTACACCTTC
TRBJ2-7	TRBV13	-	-	CASSYLVAPYEQYF	TGTGCCAGCAGCTACCTCGTGGCCCCCTACGAGCAGTACTTC
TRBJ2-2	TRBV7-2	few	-	CASSQEAVAGELFF	TGTGCCAGCAGCCAAGAGGCGGTAGCTGGGGAGCTGTTTTTT
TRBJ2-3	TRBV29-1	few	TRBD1	CSVARTGGTDTQYF	TGCAGCGTCGCGAGGACAGGGGGCACAGATACGCAGTATTTT
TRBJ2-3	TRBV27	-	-	CASSFSASTDTQYF	TGTGCCAGCAGTTTTAGCGCCAGCACAGATACGCAGTATTTT
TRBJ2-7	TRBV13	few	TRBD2	CASSLGARLAGAYEQYF	TGTGCCAGCAGCTTAGGGGCCCGACTAGCGGGAGCCTACGAGCAGTACTTC
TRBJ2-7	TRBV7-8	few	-	CASSLGATYEQYF	TGTGCCAGCAGCTTGGGTGCCACCTACGAGCAGTACTTC